This passage covers 20 T cell receptor beta chains from one sample sequenced in a study of OX40 agonist ivuxolimab in advanced cancers. Sequenced by immunoSEQ multiplex PCR; TCRdb stores in-frame clones only, minus some. This table holds roughly 89,000 clones, about 87% found once. This sample comprised CD4+ or CD8+ T cells sorted from blood, obtained in a trial of the OX40 agonist ivuxolimab. The receptors here all came from an adult with an advanced solid tumor such as melanoma, head and neck, liver or kidney cancer.

This clone was seen a single time. The chain links TRBV6-4 to TRBJ2-3; 7 bases agree with TRBD2. Germline lookup yields CDR1 MRHNA and CDR2 SNTAGT. This CDR3 is built from 15 residues. The ends lost 0 bases at V and 0 bases at J; junction bases unmatched: 0. The CDR3 spells CASSDSAGSTDTQYF. Written as DNA, the CDR3 is TGTGCCAGCAGTGACTCAGCGGGGAGCACAGATACGCAGTATTTT.

The V and J genes are TRBV28 and TRBJ2-2, with a tentative D call TRBD2 (5 bases). With 5 bases removed from V and 5 bases from J, the gap between germline ends came to 12 bases. The V gene's germline CDR1 is MDHEN and CDR2 SYDVKM. CDR3 length: 14 residues. CDR3 protein: CASSHLGVTGELFF. In DNA form, the CDR3 reads TGTGCCAGCAGTCACCTCGGGGTAACCGGGGAGCTGTTTTTT.

This clone was seen once. CDR3 sequence: CASRVSNSPLHF. For the CDR3, the DNA is TGTGCCAGTAGAGTCTCGAATTCACCCCTCCACTTT. The chain uses TRBV19 and TRBJ1-6; D is ambiguous. Germline CDR1 and CDR2: LNHDA and SQIVND (reference sequence). V was cut by 6 bases and J by 7 bases, with 7 bases left in between. The CDR3 has 12 residues.

The chain carries TRBV6-6 and TRBJ2-7; weak D call: TRBD1 (6 bases). The CDR3 is made up of 14 amino acids. Trimming took off 2 bases at V and 3 bases at J, with 11 bases between the two ends. Germline V CDR1 and CDR2: MNHNY, SVGAGI (reference sequence). The CDR3 DNA follows: TGTGCCAGCAGTTACATACAGGACAGCTACGAGCAGTACTTC. Translated, it gives CASSYIQDSYEQYF.

The rearrangement joins TRBV9 to TRBJ1-1; D gene ambiguous. Per the germline V gene, CDR1 is SGDLS and CDR2 is YYNGEE. The CDR3 has 14 amino acids. V lost 0 bases, J lost 4 bases, and 10 bases lay in between. The CDR3: CASSVVPASTEAFF. The CDR3 DNA is TGTGCCAGCAGCGTAGTCCCTGCCTCCACTGAAGCTTTCTTT.

A single count supports this clone. V gene TRBV5-1 combines with J gene TRBJ2-1, with TRBD2 matching over 16 bases. From germline, CDR1 is SGHRS and CDR2 YFSETQ. This CDR3 is built from 17 residues. V gave up 6 bases and J gave up 2 bases; unmatched junction bases: 5. The CDR3 sequence: CASTSGTSGGAYNEQFF. The CDR3 DNA reads TGCGCCAGCACCTCCGGGACTAGCGGGGGGGCCTACAATGAGCAGTTCTTC. Combining the CDR3 with reference TRBV5-1 and TRBJ2-1 gives the whole variable domain KAGVTQTPRYLIKTRGQQVTLSCSPISGHRSVSWYQQTPGQGLQFLFEYFSETQRNKGNFPGRFSGRQFSNSRSEMNVSTLELGDSALYLCASTSGTSGGAYNEQFFGPGTRLTVL.

This chain links TRBV6-6 with TRBJ2-2; 8 nucleotides align to TRBD2. The CDR3 consists of 16 residues. V gave up 4 bases and J gave up 5 bases; unmatched junction bases: 9. Germline V gene sequence: CDR1 MNHNY, CDR2 SVGAGI (reference sequence). CDR3 residues: CASSFVAGFMTGELFF. In DNA form, the CDR3 reads TGTGCCAGCAGTTTTGTAGCGGGATTCATGACCGGGGAGCTGTTTTTT.

This chain uses TRBV7-8 with TRBJ1-4, with no clear D. This CDR3 is built from 15 residues. CDR1 and CDR2 (germline): SGHVS, FQNEAQ. V lost 6 bases and J lost 0, with 11 bases in between. Written as DNA, the CDR3 is TGTGCCAGCAGGTTAAGTCTTGCAACTAATGAAAAACTGTTTTTT. Its translation: CASRLSLATNEKLFF.

As to this clone: An end of the junction differs from the germline gene, which may be a read error. The chain employs TRBV5-4 and TRBJ2-6, with D possibly being TRBD1 (6 bases). The CDR3 sequence is 15 residues long. Germline V gene sequence: CDR1 SGHNT, CDR2 YYREEE (reference sequence). The CDR3 sequence is CTSSSGQPGANVLTF. CDR3 sequence (DNA): TGTACCAGCAGCTCCGGACAGCCTGGGGCCAACGTCCTGACTTTC.

The chain combines TRBV7-9 with TRBJ2-7, with D perhaps TRBD2 (6 bases). V was clipped by 2 bases and J by 2 bases, with 10 bases between them. CDR3 size: 14 residues. Germline V gene data show CDR1 as SEHNR and CDR2 as FQNEAQ (reference sequence). CDR3 coding DNA: TGTGCCAGCAGCTTACGGGACTTCCCCTACGAGCAGTACTTC. Encoded protein: CASSLRDFPYEQYF.

The table lists this clone with a count of one. The V and J genes are TRBV11-2 and TRBJ2-4; TRBD1 aligns across 11 bases. V was clipped by 1 base and J by 3 bases; unmatched bases: 2. The CDR3 spans 16 residues. Germline assignment: CDR1 SGHAT and CDR2 FQNNGV. The CDR3 sequence: CASSLAGQGVKNIQYF. The CDR3 DNA sequence: TGTGCCAGCAGCTTAGCGGGACAGGGGGTCAAAAACATTCAGTACTTC.

The CDR3 DNA follows: TGTGCCTGGAGTCCCCGGGGGGCCGGGGAGCTGTTTTTT. Translated: CAWSPRGAGELFF. J is TRBJ2-2 and V is TRBV30; TRBD2 matches at 7 bases. The trim removed 2 bases at V and 6 bases at J, leaving 3 bases unmatched. The CDR3 has 13 amino acids. Germline V gene data show CDR1 as GTSNPN and CDR2 as SVGIG (reference sequence).

The chain combines TRBV7-9 with TRBJ2-7, with a possible D match to TRBD1 (5 bases). The CDR3 has 15 amino acids. V shed 0 bases and J shed 2 bases, with 11 bases lying between them. Germline V lookup: CDR1 SEHNR, CDR2 FQNEAQ (reference sequence). The DNA of the CDR3 is TGTGCCAGCAGCTTAGCTGTTGGACAACCCTACGAGCAGTACTTC. Protein sequence: CASSLAVGQPYEQYF.

This chain links TRBV5-4 with TRBJ2-5; no definite D call. Germline lookup yields CDR1 SGHNT and CDR2 YYREEE (reference sequence). This CDR3 contains 12 residues. V was pared by 5 bases and J by 5 bases, with 10 bases between. In nucleotides, the CDR3 is TGTGCCAGCAGTTCCGGGCGGGAGACCCAGTACTTC. This encodes CASSSGRETQYF.

J is TRBJ1-5 and V is TRBV2; D uncertain. The CDR3 consists of 16 residues. CDR1 SNHLY and CDR2 FYNNEI come from the germline V gene. The V end lost 11 bases, the J end lost 0 bases, and 20 bases lay between the germline ends. The CDR3 protein is CALNRAGKLSNQPQHF. The DNA of the CDR3 is TGTGCCCTTAACCGGGCCGGTAAGCTTAGCAATCAGCCCCAGCATTTT.

V usage is TRBV4-2 and J usage is TRBJ2-7; 9 positions match TRBD2. Germline V lookup: CDR1 LGHNA, CDR2 YNFKEQ. J lost 6 bases, V lost 0 bases, and 12 bases had no gene match. CDR3 length equals 17 residues. This CDR3 reads CASSQDSGAGGPFEQYF. The CDR3 DNA follows: TGTGCCAGCAGCCAAGATAGTGGAGCGGGAGGACCCTTCGAGCAGTACTTC.

This chain uses TRBV5-6 with TRBJ2-7; D may match TRBD1 or TRBD2 (6 bases each). There are 16 residues in the CDR3. Germline CDR1 and CDR2: SGHDT and YYEEEE. The germline V and J ends were trimmed by 6 bases and 4 bases, with 23 bases remaining between them. CDR3 sequence (DNA): TGTGCCAGCAACCCGGGGGCAGGGTCTTATTGGTACGAGCAGTACTTC. Amino acids: CASNPGAGSYWYEQYF.

The V call is TRBV5-1, the J call TRBJ1-2; a weak D match, TRBD1 (5 bases). This CDR3 comprises 14 residues. Per germline, CDR1 SGHRS and CDR2 YFSETQ. The V end was cut by 4 bases, the J end by 4 bases, with 14 bases between. The CDR3 loop is CASSQARRGYGYTF. CDR3 nucleotide sequence: TGCGCCAGCAGCCAGGCGCGGAGGGGCTATGGCTACACCTTC.

The V gene is TRBV19, the J gene TRBJ1-5; D remains ambiguous. Germline loops: CDR1 LNHDA, CDR2 SQIVND (reference sequence). The CDR3 covers 16 residues. Trimming shortened V by 6 bases and J by 0 bases, and 15 bases separated the two germline ends. CDR3 sequence (DNA): TGTGCCAGTAGCCTAGAATGGCAGCTTAGCAATCAGCCCCAGCATTTT. As protein: CASSLEWQLSNQPQHF.

This rearrangement joins TRBV30 to TRBJ2-7; D is unclear. This CDR3 has 12 amino acids. Per germline, CDR1 GTSNPN and CDR2 SVGIG (reference sequence). The ends were cut back, 2 bases at V and 1 base at J, with 6 bases in the middle. The DNA for the CDR3 is TGTGCCTGGAGTCAGCTTTCCTACGAGCAGTACTTC. Translated: CAWSQLSYEQYF. The full variable domain, its missing parts supplied by reference TRBV30 and TRBJ2-7, is SQTIHQWPATLVQPVGSPLSLECTVEGTSNPNLYWYRQAAGRGLQLLFYSVGIGQISSEVPQNLSASRPQDRQFILSSKKLLLSDSGFYLCAWSQLSYEQYFGPGTRLTVT.